This T cell receptor beta chain was documented in a study of early T cells in non-severe SARS-CoV-2 infection. Unique molecular identifiers (one per individual cDNA molecule) were attached. TCRdb used MiXCR to reprocess the 5' RACE reads, holding one entry per CDR3 protein. The table includes approximately 50,000 distinct CDR3 sequences, almost 9.5% detected once. In this sample, this clonotype turned up many times. The V gene end was trimmed by 6 bases and the J gene end by 6 bases; junction bases not matched to a gene: 9. The CDR3 runs 16 residues. CDR1 and CDR2 (germline): MNHEY, SVGAGI. This receptor was obtained from an adult who was a healthcare worker with PCR-confirmed SARS-CoV-2 infection or an uninfected control (not recorded which). The V call is TRBV6-5, the J call TRBJ2-2; the match to TRBD1 covers 11 bases. Sample: whole blood. This chain's CDR3 is CASSPTGQGEAGELFF. The DNA of the CDR3 is TGTGCCAGCAGCCCCACGGGACAGGGGGAGGCCGGGGAGCTGTTTTTT.